At least ten counts were recorded for the clone carrying this T cell receptor (beta chain). Its antigen is currently unknown. These data come from a study of CD8 T cells in ankylosing spondylitis. Study outcomes and limitations: Reactive arthritis synovial fluid and blood were previously reported to contain some motif variants. The authors found the disease-linked clones to be CD8+ and relatively rare in peripheral blood. Characteristic of ankylosing spondylitis blood, it appeared, was a TCR beta motif comprising several highly homologous variants.

Trimming left V 3 bases short and J 0 bases short, with 11 bases between. Germline V gives CDR1 MNHEY, CDR2 SMNVEV (reference sequence). The CDR3 spans 16 residues. TCRdb reprocessed the 5' RACE reads via MiXCR and lists one record per CDR3 protein. Here the sample spans 200,000 to 250,000 distinct CDR3 sequences, 10% being singletons. The chain joins TRBV27 to TRBJ2-2; a possible D gene is TRBD1 (5 bases). The sample consisted of blood, either unsorted or a sorted T cell fraction (not recorded which). This TCR came from a male donor with ankylosing spondylitis or in good health (not recorded which). CDR3 in amino acids: CASSFRQGTNTGELFF. The CDR3 coding sequence is TGTGCCAGCAGTTTTCGGCAGGGCACGAACACCGGGGAGCTGTTTTTT.